The 27 T cell receptor beta chains below all came from one sample that was sequenced in a study of cytomegalovirus exposure and HLA in healthy donors. In the PCR, 60 Vbeta and 13 Jbeta primers were used. Some clones are missing from TCRdb's copy, which holds only in-frame ones; the method was immunoSEQ multiplex PCR. Of approximately 32,000 clones listed, roughly four fifths are singletons. Specimen: PBMCs. Source of these receptors: a young woman in good health and CMV-seropositive.

The chain couples TRBV11-2 to TRBJ1-6, with D tentatively TRBD1 (5 bases). The CDR3 extends over 16 amino acids. V lost 5 bases, J lost 6 bases, and 17 bases lay in between. Germline V gene sequence: CDR1 SGHAT, CDR2 FQNNGV. The CDR3 sequence is CASSLGVFGGNSPLHF. CDR3 coding DNA: TGTGCCAGCAGCCTCGGGGTCTTCGGGGGTAATTCACCCCTCCACTTT.

This clone was picked up a small number of times. The chain has TRBV6-1 and TRBJ2-2, with D tentatively TRBD1 (6 bases). This CDR3 region has 14 residues. Trimming left V 2 bases short and J 4 bases short, with 8 bases between. CDR1 and CDR2 (germline): MNHNS, SASEGT. As DNA, the CDR3 is TGTGCCAGCAGTGAACAGGGGTCCACCGGGGAGCTGTTTTTT. Its translation is CASSEQGSTGELFF.

The chain couples TRBV19 to TRBJ1-1; D gene uncertain. The germline V and J ends were trimmed by 5 bases and 4 bases, with 17 bases remaining between them. This CDR3 region has 15 residues. CDR1 is LNHDA, CDR2 SQIVND, per germline (reference sequence). The CDR3 loop reads CASSAYLGESTEAFF. The DNA of the CDR3 is TGTGCCAGTAGTGCCTACCTGGGAGAGAGCACTGAAGCTTTCTTT.

The chain links TRBV5-1 to TRBJ2-5; 10 bases line up with TRBD1. The tail of the sequence fits TRBJ2-7 better, so the J call may be wrong. Germline V gene sequence: CDR1 SGHRS, CDR2 YFSETQ. CDR3 length equals 15 residues. The CDR3, as DNA: TGCGCCAGCAGCCGAGGACAGGGGGACTCCTACGAGCAGTACTTC. Translated: CASSRGQGDSYEQYF.

In this sample, this clone turned up once. This chain links TRBV19 with TRBJ1-3; D not certain. Germline V gene sequence: CDR1 LNHDA, CDR2 SQIVND (reference sequence). This CDR3 has 12 amino acids. Deletions cut 5 bases from V and 3 bases from J, with 5 bases between. The CDR3 sequence: CASSSVGNTIYF. CDR3 DNA sequence: TGTGCCAGTAGTTCAGTTGGAAACACCATATATTTT.

The chain recombines TRBV5-1 with TRBJ1-1, with D hard to call. CDR3 size: 11 residues. Germline-derived CDR1 and CDR2 are SGHRS and YFSETQ. V dropped 0 bases and J dropped 6 bases, with 3 bases sitting between them. The CDR3 DNA follows: TGCGCCAGCAGCTTGGGAGCTGAAGCTTTCTTT. Translated, it gives CASSLGAEAFF. The variable domain in full, completed from reference TRBV5-1 and TRBJ1-1, reads KAGVTQTPRYLIKTRGQQVTLSCSPISGHRSVSWYQQTPGQGLQFLFEYFSETQRNKGNFPGRFSGRQFSNSRSEMNVSTLELGDSALYLCASSLGAEAFFGQGTRLTVV.

The genes are TRBV5-5 and TRBJ1-6; TRBD1 is a possible D gene (5 bases). The V end was cut by 5 bases, the J end by 2 bases, with 11 bases between. The CDR3 consists of 15 residues. Germline V gene sequence: CDR1 SGHKS, CDR2 YYEKEE (reference sequence). CDR3 in amino acids: CASRQGVAYNSPLHF. In DNA, the CDR3 is TGTGCCAGCAGACAAGGGGTGGCCTATAATTCACCCCTCCACTTT. Based on the CDR3 plus reference TRBV5-5 and TRBJ1-6, the full variable domain is DAGVTQSPTHLIKTRGQQVTLRCSPISGHKSVSWYQQVLGQGPQFIFQYYEKEERGRGNFPDRFSARQFPNYSSELNVNALLLGDSALYLCASRQGVAYNSPLHFGNGTRLTVT.

The chain employs TRBV4-2 and TRBJ1-1; TRBD1 agrees at 7 bases. The CDR3 spans 14 residues. The trim removed 4 bases at V and 5 bases at J, leaving 7 bases unmatched. Germline assignment: CDR1 LGHNA and CDR2 YNFKEQ. CDR3 in amino acids: CASSPGQSWTEAFF. The CDR3 coding sequence is TGTGCCAGCAGCCCGGGACAGTCTTGGACTGAAGCTTTCTTT.

This chain connects TRBV6-4 to TRBJ2-1; D perhaps matches TRBD2 (5 bases). Trimming left V 6 bases short and J 6 bases short, with 18 bases between. Germline V gene sequence: CDR1 MRHNA, CDR2 SNTAGT. This CDR3 contains 15 residues. The CDR3, as DNA: TGTGCCAGCAGAGAGGCTAGCAGTAGGAGCAATGAGCAGTTCTTC. Its translation: CASREASSRSNEQFF.

This clone was seen a handful of times. The chain recombines TRBV11-2 with TRBJ1-1; D might be TRBD1 (6 bases). CDR1 and CDR2 from the germline V gene are SGHAT and FQNNGV. V was cut by 5 bases and J by 5 bases, with 15 bases left in between. CDR3 size: 14 residues. The CDR3 DNA reads TGTGCCAGCAGCCATGATGGGGGGGCGACTGAAGCTTTCTTT. Translating gives CASSHDGGATEAFF.

The CDR3 nucleotides read TGCGCCAGCAGCTTGGCCGAGGGTAGGAGCAACACTGAAGCTTTCTTT. This sequence encodes CASSLAEGRSNTEAFF. V usage is TRBV5-1 and J usage is TRBJ1-1; D remains unclear. Germline CDR1 reads SGHRS; CDR2 reads YFSETQ. V was shortened by 0 bases and J by 2 bases, with 14 bases between the two germline ends. The CDR3 is 16 residues long.

J is TRBJ1-1 and V is TRBV7-6; tentative D call: TRBD1 (6 bases). CDR3 length: 16 amino acids. V lost 0 bases and J 3 bases, leaving 14 bases between the germline ends. Germline lookup yields CDR1 SGHVS and CDR2 FNYEAQ. For the CDR3, the DNA is TGTGCCAGCAGCTTAGCCGGGGGGGGGCATGACACTGAAGCTTTCTTT. Residues: CASSLAGGGHDTEAFF.

The CDR3 DNA follows: TGTGCCAGCAGCTTGGGGTTTACTAGCGGGAGTTTCCCCGGGGAGCTGTTTTTT. Translation: CASSLGFTSGSFPGELFF. The J gene is TRBJ2-2, the V gene TRBV5-4; 11 positions agree with TRBD2. Unmatched junction bases numbered 10, after V lost 0 bases and J lost 6 bases. The CDR3 is 18 residues long. Germline V CDR1 and CDR2: SGHNT, YYREEE (reference sequence).

The rearrangement uses TRBV12-5 and TRBJ1-1; perhaps TRBD1 as D (5 bases). CDR1 is LGHNT and CDR2 is FRNRAP in the germline V gene. V was shortened by 7 bases and J by 1 base, with 10 bases between the two germline ends. CDR3 length equals 13 residues. CDR3 nucleotide sequence: TGTGCTAGTGCCCAGGGCTGGAACACTGAAGCTTTCTTT. Amino acid sequence: CASAQGWNTEAFF.

The CDR3 spells CASSLGSGRFGEQYF. The CDR3, as DNA: TGTGCCAGCAGCTTAGGGAGCGGGAGGTTTGGGGAGCAGTACTTC. V and J are TRBV7-9 and TRBJ2-7; the match to TRBD2 covers 9 bases. The CDR3 totals 15 residues. Per germline, CDR1 SEHNR and CDR2 FQNEAQ (reference sequence). With V trimmed by 1 base and J by 7 bases, 8 bases remained unmatched.

The gene calls are TRBV5-1 and TRBJ1-1; perhaps TRBD1 as D (6 bases). This CDR3 contains 14 residues. Germline assignment: CDR1 SGHRS and CDR2 YFSETQ. V was cut by 0 bases and J by 5 bases, with 11 bases left in between. Here the CDR3 DNA reads TGCGCCAGCAGCTTGGCGGGCCAGGGGACTGAAGCTTTCTTT. It is translated as CASSLAGQGTEAFF.

About this clone itself: An end of the junction differs from the germline gene, which may be a read error. V usage is TRBV6-5 and J usage is TRBJ1-6; no firm D call. The CDR3 loop spans 16 amino acids. Looked up from germline, CDR1 is MNHEY and CDR2 is SVGAGI. CDR3 loop: CASSYSTAAVRSPPHF. DNA for the CDR3: TGTGCCAGCAGTTACTCGACCGCCGCGGTTCGTTCACCCCCCCACTTT.

The J gene is TRBJ2-7, the V gene TRBV18; 10 nucleotides match TRBD1. This CDR3 region has 15 residues. V trimming: 2 bases; J trimming: 6 bases; junction bases outside the gene matches: 7. The V gene's germline CDR1 is KGHSH and CDR2 LQKENI. CDR3 loop: CASSPRQGASGEQYF. CDR3 DNA sequence: TGTGCCAGCTCACCAAGACAGGGGGCTAGTGGCGAGCAGTACTTC. Full variable domain (remainder filled in from reference TRBV18 and TRBJ2-7): NAGVMQNPRHLVRRRGQEARLRCSPMKGHSHVYWYRQLPEEGLKFMVYLQKENIIDESGMPKERFSAEFPKEGPSILRIQQVVRGDSAAYFCASSPRQGASGEQYFGPGTRLTVT.

There are a few counts of this clone. V usage is TRBV5-5 and J usage is TRBJ2-2; 7 bases line up with TRBD1. V gave up 1 base and J gave up 5 bases; unmatched junction bases: 8. CDR1 SGHKS and CDR2 YYEKEE come from the germline V gene (reference sequence). The CDR3 is made up of 16 amino acids. CDR3 sequence reads: CASSLRDRARTGELFF. DNA of the CDR3: TGTGCCAGCAGCTTGCGTGACAGGGCCCGTACCGGGGAGCTGTTTTTT.

This clone was seen only a few times. This sample also contains other DNA sequences that code for the same CDR3. The chain links TRBV4-2 to TRBJ2-3; 8 bases agree with TRBD2. V shed 4 bases and J 0 bases; nucleotides not matched to a gene: 0. The CDR3 has 14 amino acids. CDR1 is LGHNA, CDR2 YNFKEQ, per germline. CDR3: CASSPSGSTDTQYF. The CDR3 DNA reads TGTGCCAGCAGCCCTAGCGGGAGCACAGATACGCAGTATTTT.

The V and J genes are TRBV15 and TRBJ2-7, with 10 bases that match TRBD1. The V gene's germline CDR1 is LNHNV and CDR2 YYDKDF (reference sequence). With 9 bases clipped from V and 2 bases from J, the junction kept 7 bases outside the gene matches. The CDR3 is made up of 14 amino acids. For the CDR3, the DNA is TGTGCCACAAGCCGGGACAGGGGAGCCTACGAGCAGTACTTC. Protein sequence: CATSRDRGAYEQYF.

The rearrangement uses TRBV18 and TRBJ1-1; 8 positions agree with TRBD1. The germline V gene has CDR1 KGHSH and CDR2 LQKENI. The CDR3 is made up of 18 amino acids. Unmatched junction bases numbered 11, after V lost 2 bases and J lost 0 bases. CDR3 in amino acids: CASSPYRGQEGMNTEAFF. The CDR3 coding sequence is TGTGCCAGCTCACCATACAGGGGACAGGAGGGGATGAACACTGAAGCTTTCTTT.

The genes are TRBV10-2 and TRBJ2-3; 7 bases align to TRBD2. This CDR3 is 15 amino acids long. Trimming removed 3 bases from V and 0 bases from J; junction bases left unmatched: 3. CDR1 and CDR2 from the germline V gene are WSHSY and SAAADI. CDR3 region: CASSDSGLSTDTQYF. CDR3 DNA: TGCGCCAGCAGTGATAGCGGGCTAAGCACAGATACGCAGTATTTT.

The CDR3 DNA follows: TGTGCCAGCAGTGAAGCCCGGACAGCAAACTATGGCTACACCTTC. Translated, it gives CASSEARTANYGYTF. The gene calls are TRBV6-1 and TRBJ1-2; tentative D call: TRBD1 (6 bases). CDR1 and CDR2 (germline): MNHNS, SASEGT. Deletions cut 0 bases from V and 2 bases from J, with 10 bases between. The CDR3 runs 15 residues.

As regards this clone: The junction shows a germline mismatch at one end, possibly a read error. This chain links TRBV5-6 with TRBJ1-2; D possibly corresponds to TRBD1 (6 bases). The germline V gene encodes CDR1 SGHDT and CDR2 YYEEEE. The CDR3 loop spans 14 amino acids. CDR3 residues: CASSLSVGGIGYPF. The CDR3 bases are TGTGCCAGCAGCTTGAGCGTAGGGGGTATTGGCTACCCCTTC.

Only a few counts were recorded for this clone. This chain connects TRBV6-5 to TRBJ2-1, with 9 bases matching TRBD1. The germline V gene has CDR1 MNHEY and CDR2 SVGAGI. V lost 0 bases, J lost 6 bases, and 3 bases stayed unmatched. The CDR3 has 15 amino acids. This CDR3 reads CASSYSRQGVNEQFF. The CDR3 DNA is TGTGCCAGCAGTTACTCGAGACAGGGGGTCAATGAGCAGTTCTTC.

The chain employs TRBV27 and TRBJ2-7; TRBD1 matches 8 bases. Germline V lookup: CDR1 MNHEY, CDR2 SMNVEV (reference sequence). The junction had 9 bases not matched to a gene; V was cut back by 0 bases and J by 2 bases. The CDR3 is made up of 17 amino acids. Here the CDR3 DNA reads TGTGCCAGCAGTTTATCCCCCGGGACAGGAAGAACCTACGAGCAGTACTTC. This codes for CASSLSPGTGRTYEQYF.